This T cell receptor (beta chain) is from a study of T cell responses to AZD1222 COVID-19 vaccine. Study-wide background: Second-dose timings of about 4 or about 12 weeks were pooled.

Notes on the study in general: The study found Spike-specific TCR breadth and depth rose after two AZD1222 doses. Along spike, vaccine-associated CD4 TCRs were found throughout, with dominance at 160-218 and 743-854. Repertoire collection took place solely once the T cell response had peaked.

Repertoires were generated with immunoSEQ multiplex PCR, while TCRdb's copy carries only in-frame clones and drops some. Of fewer than 150,000 clones in the sample, over 75% are singletons; the top ten hold about 7.4%. The CDR3 has 11 residues. The germline CDR1 and CDR2 sequences are MNHEY and SVGAGI. Trimming removed 0 bases from V and 12 bases from J, with 9 bases in between. For this clone: Its antigen is unknown.

Sequenced material: peripheral blood, taken on day 0 of AZD1222 vaccination. The V gene is TRBV6-5, the J gene TRBJ2-7; the D gene is possibly TRBD2 (6 bases). The TCR originated in an adult in good health. The CDR3 nucleotides are TGTGCCAGCAGTTACTCGGGGGGTTGGTACTTC. This sequence encodes CASSYSGGWYF.